This T cell receptor beta chain was retrieved from a study of blood T cells in healthy people across ages. Findings of the study overall: Observed TCR beta diversity per million T cells went down as age went up. This fall followed a roughly linear course with age.

The use of a sample-barcoded 5' primer and a J-beta primer mix characterized a second PCR of about 6 to 12 cycles. One entry per CDR3 protein, called by TCRdb with MiXCR from the 5' RACE reads. The sample holds almost 800,000 distinct CDR3 sequences, 55% to 75% seen once. Germline CDR1 reads SGHTA; CDR2 reads FQGNSA. V shed 9 bases and J 7 bases; nucleotides not matched to a gene: 17. The CDR3 contains 16 residues. Concerning this clonotype: Its antigen is currently unknown.

Sequencing was performed on blood. This chain connects TRBV7-2 to TRBJ2-1, with TRBD2 matching 8 bases. The origin of this receptor is a man aged 30 to 39 in good health. Here the CDR3 reads CASSPAPTGGRNEQFF. The CDR3 bases are TGTGCCAGTAGCCCCGCCCCTACGGGGGGGAGAAATGAGCAGTTCTTC.